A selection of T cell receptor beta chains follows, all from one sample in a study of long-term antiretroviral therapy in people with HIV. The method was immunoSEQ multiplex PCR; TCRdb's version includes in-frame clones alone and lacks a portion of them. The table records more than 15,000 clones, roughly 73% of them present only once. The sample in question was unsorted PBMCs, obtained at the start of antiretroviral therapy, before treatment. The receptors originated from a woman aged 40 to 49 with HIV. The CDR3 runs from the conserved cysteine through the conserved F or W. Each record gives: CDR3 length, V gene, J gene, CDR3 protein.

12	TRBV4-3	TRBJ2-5	CASSLGSGTQYF
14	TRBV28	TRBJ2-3	CASSYTGRADTQYF
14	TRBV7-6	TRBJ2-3	CAAGASGVLDTQYF
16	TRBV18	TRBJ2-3	CASSPRAGGPTDTQYF
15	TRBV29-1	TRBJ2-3	CSVEIGTKYTDTQYF
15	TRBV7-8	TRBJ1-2	CASSLGLRSGGGYTF
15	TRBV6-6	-	CASSERTGKTGELFF
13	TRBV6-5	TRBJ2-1	CATAKLGEGEQFF
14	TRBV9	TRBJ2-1	CASSVGTVYNEQFF
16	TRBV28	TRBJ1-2	CASSFRGQGSRSGYTF
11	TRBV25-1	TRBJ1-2	CASKGYYGYTF
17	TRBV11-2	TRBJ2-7	CASSLLQGGARGLEQYF
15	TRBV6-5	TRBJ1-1	CASSYHSTGSTEAFF
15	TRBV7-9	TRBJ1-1	CASSPPRRVNTEAFF
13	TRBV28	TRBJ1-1	CASSRGGNTEAFF
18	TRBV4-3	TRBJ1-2	CASSQEVSRGLNSYGYTF
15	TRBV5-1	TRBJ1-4	CASRYLGRDNEKLFF
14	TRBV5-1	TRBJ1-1	CASSLANHNTEAFF
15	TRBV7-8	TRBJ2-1	CASSPGTVTYNEQFF
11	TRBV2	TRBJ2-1	CASTFERSQFF
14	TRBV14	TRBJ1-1	CASSPGQGHTEAFF
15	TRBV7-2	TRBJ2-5	CASSLALTSKETQYF
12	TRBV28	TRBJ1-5	CASREGGQPQHF
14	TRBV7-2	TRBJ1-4	CASSLGVTGEKLFF
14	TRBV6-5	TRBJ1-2	CASSYSPRGTGYTF
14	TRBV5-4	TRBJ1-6	CASSFGLNNSPLHF
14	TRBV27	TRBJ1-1	CASSPSGLNTEAFF
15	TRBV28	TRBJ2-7	CASSLTLGGIHEQYF
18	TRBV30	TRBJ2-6	CAWKRFGTGVSGANVLTF
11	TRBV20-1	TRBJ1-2	CSAPGRTGYTF
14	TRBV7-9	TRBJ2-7	CASRYLSGSYEQYF
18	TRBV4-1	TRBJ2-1	CASSRRSGGSSSYNEQFF
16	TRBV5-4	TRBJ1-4	CASSLGVAGPNEKLFF
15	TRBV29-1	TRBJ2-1	CSVEDNGGSYNEQFF
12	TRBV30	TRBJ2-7	CAWSSFSYEQYF
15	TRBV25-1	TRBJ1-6	CASSAVTGGSSPLHF
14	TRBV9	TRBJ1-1	CASSPETGTGEAFF
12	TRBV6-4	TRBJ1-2	CASSDGPSGYTF
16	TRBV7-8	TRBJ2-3	CASSFQIAGGPDTQYF
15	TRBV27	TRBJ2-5	CASRLKRAEGETQYF
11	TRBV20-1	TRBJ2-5	CSARPTRTQYF
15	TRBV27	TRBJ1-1	CASSLAPGLNTEAFF
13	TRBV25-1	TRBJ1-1	CASSAGGGNEAFF
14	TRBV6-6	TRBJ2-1	CASSYGAVNNEQFF
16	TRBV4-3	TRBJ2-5	CASSQAGTGGTETQYF
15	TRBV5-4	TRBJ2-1	CASSLGGPGWGEQFF
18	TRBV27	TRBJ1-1	CASSLFNPLGMVDTEAFF
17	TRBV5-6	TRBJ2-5	CASSRPQHRSPQETQYF